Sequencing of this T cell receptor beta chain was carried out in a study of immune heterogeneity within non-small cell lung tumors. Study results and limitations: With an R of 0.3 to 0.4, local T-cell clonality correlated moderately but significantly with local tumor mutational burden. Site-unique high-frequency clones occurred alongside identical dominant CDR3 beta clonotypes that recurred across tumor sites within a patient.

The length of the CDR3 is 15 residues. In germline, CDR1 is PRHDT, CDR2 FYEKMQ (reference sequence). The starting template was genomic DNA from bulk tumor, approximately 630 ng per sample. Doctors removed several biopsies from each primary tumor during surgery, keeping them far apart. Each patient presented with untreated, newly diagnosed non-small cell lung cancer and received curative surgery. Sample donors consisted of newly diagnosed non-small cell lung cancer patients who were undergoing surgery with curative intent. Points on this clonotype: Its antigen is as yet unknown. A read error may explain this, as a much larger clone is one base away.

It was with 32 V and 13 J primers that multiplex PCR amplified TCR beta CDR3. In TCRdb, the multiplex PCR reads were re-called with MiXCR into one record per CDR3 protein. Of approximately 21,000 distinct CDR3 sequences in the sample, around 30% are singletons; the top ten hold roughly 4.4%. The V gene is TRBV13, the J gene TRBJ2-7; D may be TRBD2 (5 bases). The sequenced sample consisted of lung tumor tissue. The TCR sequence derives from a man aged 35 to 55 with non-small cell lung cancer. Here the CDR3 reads CASRLGSGIAYEQYF. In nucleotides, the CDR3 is TGTGCCAGCAGATTAGGCTCCGGGATTGCCTACGAGCAGTACTTC.